Following are 11 T cell receptor beta chains from one sample sequenced in a study of CD8 T cells in Susac syndrome. RNA was extracted with the RNeasy kit, and a quantity of 0.5 to 1 ug was reverse transcribed using random hexamers. TCRdb reanalysed the immunoSEQ multiplex PCR reads using MiXCR and keeps one entry per CDR3 protein. The sample yields some 170,000 distinct CDR3 sequences, about 95% seen once. Sample: CD4+ T cells from PBMCs. Receptors originate from a human donor in good health.

This sequence joins TRBV12-3 or TRBV12-4 and TRBJ2-1, with a possible D match to TRBD1 (5 bases). The V gene lost 0 bases and the J gene lost 6 bases, with 12 bases spanning the gap. The CDR3 is 15 residues long. The CDR3 bases are TGTGCCAGCAGTTTAGCGTTGGCTAGGGGCAATGAGCAGTTCTTC. Its protein product is CASSLALARGNEQFF.

V and J are TRBV25-1 and TRBJ2-7; TRBD1 matches at 9 bases. This CDR3 is 14 amino acids long. The trim removed 4 bases at V and 5 bases at J, leaving 6 bases unmatched. Germline-derived CDR1 and CDR2 are MGHDK and SYGVNS. DNA for the CDR3: TGTGCCAGCAGTGGTCGGGACAGGGTTCACGAGCAGTACTTC. Translation gives CASSGRDRVHEQYF.

The chain's CDR3 is CSASNFRVSEQYF. DNA of the CDR3: TGCAGTGCTAGCAATTTCCGGGTCTCCGAGCAGTACTTC. The rearrangement uses TRBV20-1 and TRBJ2-7; D uncertain. Germline values: CDR1 DFQATT, CDR2 SNEGSKA (reference sequence). V lost 3 bases and J 6 bases, leaving 15 bases between the germline ends. There are 13 residues in the CDR3.

This chain uses TRBV15 with TRBJ2-5; no reliable D call. Germline CDR1 is LNHNV and CDR2 is YYDKDF (reference sequence). V was clipped by 2 bases and J by 3 bases, with 4 bases between them. The CDR3 contains 12 residues. Here the CDR3 DNA reads TGTGCCACCAGCAGACAGAAAGAGACCCAGTACTTC. It translates to CATSRQKETQYF. Full variable domain (missing parts from reference TRBV15 and TRBJ2-5): DAMVIQNPRYQVTQFGKPVTLSCSQTLNHNVMYWYQQKSSQAPKLLFHYYDKDFNNEADTPDNFQSRRPNTSFCFLDIRSPGLGDTAMYLCATSRQKETQYFGPGTRLLVL.

V usage is TRBV30 and J usage is TRBJ1-2, with 7 nucleotides matching TRBD1. Germline-derived CDR1 and CDR2 are GTSNPN and SVGIG (reference sequence). V was pared by 3 bases and J by 4 bases, with 11 bases of the junction left unmatched. CDR3 length: 15 amino acids. The CDR3 here is CAWRTFRQGVYGYTF. The CDR3 bases are TGTGCCTGGAGGACTTTTCGGCAGGGGGTCTATGGCTACACCTTC.

This sequence joins TRBV20-1 and TRBJ2-1, with TRBD1 matching over 8 bases. Germline CDR1 reads DFQATT; CDR2 reads SNEGSKA (reference sequence). Trimming took 5 bases from V and 1 from J; bases not matched to a gene: 7. The CDR3 loop spans 15 amino acids. The CDR3 protein is CSAVNRGRSYNEQFF. The CDR3 DNA reads TGCAGTGCTGTAAACAGGGGGAGGTCCTACAATGAGCAGTTCTTC.

The count of this clonotype is one. The chain is built from TRBV24-1 and TRBJ2-1; possibly TRBD1 for D (5 bases). CDR1 and CDR2 from the germline V gene are KGHDR and SFDVKD. The CDR3 length is 12 residues. Trimming shortened V by 10 bases and J by 7 bases, and 13 bases separated the two germline ends. Here the CDR3 reads CATSRRDNEQFF. CDR3 nucleotides: TGTGCCACTTCCCGCAGGGATAATGAGCAGTTCTTC.

This clonotype was recorded once. The CDR3 protein is CASRIEREQFF. As DNA, the CDR3 is TGTGCCAGCAGAATAGAAAGGGAGCAGTTCTTC. V and J are TRBV5-6 and TRBJ2-1, with no clear D. CDR3 length: 11 amino acids. V lost 5 bases and J lost 10, with 10 bases in between. CDR1 is SGHDT, CDR2 YYEEEE, per germline.

CDR3 nucleotide sequence: TGCGCCAGCAGCCAACCCGGGACAGGGAATGGCTACACCTTC. It codes for CASSQPGTGNGYTF. This chain connects TRBV4-1 to TRBJ1-2; TRBD1 aligns across 9 bases. The V and J ends lost 2 bases and 6 bases, in that order; junction bases with no gene match: 4. CDR1 is MGHRA, CDR2 YSYEKL, per germline. This CDR3 is 14 amino acids long.

The chain has TRBV11-2 and TRBJ2-5; D may match TRBD1 or TRBD2 (5 bases each). The CDR3 spans 14 residues. V was cut by 1 base and J by 7 bases, with 13 bases left in between. Germline V CDR1 and CDR2: SGHAT, FQNNGV. CDR3 residues: CASSLAIGAGTQYF. Written as DNA, the CDR3 is TGTGCCAGCAGCTTAGCGATAGGGGCGGGGACCCAGTACTTC.

J is TRBJ2-1 and V is TRBV29-1; D call uncertain. This CDR3 spans 13 amino acids. Per the germline V gene, CDR1 is SQVTM and CDR2 is ANQGSEA. V lost 7 bases to trimming and J lost 2 bases, with 12 bases between them. The CDR3 region has the DNA TGCAGCGCCGACGACAAAGCCTACAATGAGCAGTTCTTC. It codes for CSADDKAYNEQFF.